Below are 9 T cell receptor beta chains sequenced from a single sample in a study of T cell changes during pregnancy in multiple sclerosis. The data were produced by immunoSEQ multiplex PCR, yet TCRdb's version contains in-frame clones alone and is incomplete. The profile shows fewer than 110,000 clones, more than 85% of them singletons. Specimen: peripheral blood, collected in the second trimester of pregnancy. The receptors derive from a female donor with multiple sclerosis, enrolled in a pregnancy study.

The CDR3, as DNA: TGCAGCGTTGAAGATCCCAGGGGACCCTACAATGAGCAGTTCTTC. Its translation: CSVEDPRGPYNEQFF. V gene TRBV29-1 combines with J gene TRBJ2-1, with a weak D call TRBD1 (6 bases). Trimming pared 0 bases from V and 2 bases from J, leaving 11 bases between. The CDR3 covers 15 residues. CDR1 is SQVTM, CDR2 ANQGSEA, per germline.

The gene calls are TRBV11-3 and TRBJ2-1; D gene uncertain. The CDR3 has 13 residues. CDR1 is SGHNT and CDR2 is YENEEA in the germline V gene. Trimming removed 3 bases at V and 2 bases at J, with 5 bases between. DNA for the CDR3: TGTGCCAGCAGCTTGAGGCCCTACAATGAGCAGTTCTTC. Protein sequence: CASSLRPYNEQFF.

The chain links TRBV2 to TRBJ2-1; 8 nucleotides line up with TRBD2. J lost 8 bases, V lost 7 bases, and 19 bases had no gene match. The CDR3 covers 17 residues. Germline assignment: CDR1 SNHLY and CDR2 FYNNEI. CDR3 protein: CASTPWSGRPGSDEQFF. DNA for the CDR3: TGTGCCAGCACCCCGTGGAGCGGGAGACCGGGTTCTGATGAGCAGTTCTTC.

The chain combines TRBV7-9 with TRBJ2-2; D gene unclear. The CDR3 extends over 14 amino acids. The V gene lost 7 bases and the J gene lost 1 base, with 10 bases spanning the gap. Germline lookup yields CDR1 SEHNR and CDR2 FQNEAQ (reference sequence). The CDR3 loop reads CASNKYRNTGELFF. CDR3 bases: TGTGCCAGCAACAAATACCGGAACACCGGGGAGCTGTTTTTT.

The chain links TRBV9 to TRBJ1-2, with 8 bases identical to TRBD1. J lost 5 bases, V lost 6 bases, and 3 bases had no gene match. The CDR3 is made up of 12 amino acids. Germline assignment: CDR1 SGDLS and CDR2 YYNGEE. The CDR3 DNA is TGTGCCAGCAAGGACAGGGCTTATGGCTACACCTTC. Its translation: CASKDRAYGYTF.

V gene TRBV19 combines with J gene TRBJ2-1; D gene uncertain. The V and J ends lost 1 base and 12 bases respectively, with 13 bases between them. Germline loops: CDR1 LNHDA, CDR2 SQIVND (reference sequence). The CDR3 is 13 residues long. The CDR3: CASSIVPGLGQFF. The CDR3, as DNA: TGTGCCAGTAGTATAGTACCGGGTCTAGGGCAGTTCTTC.

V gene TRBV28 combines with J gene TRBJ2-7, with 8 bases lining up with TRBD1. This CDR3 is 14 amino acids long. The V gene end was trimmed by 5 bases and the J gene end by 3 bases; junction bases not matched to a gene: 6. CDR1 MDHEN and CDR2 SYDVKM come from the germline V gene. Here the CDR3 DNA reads TGTGCCAGCAGTCCAGGGACAGGTCACTACGAGCAGTACTTC. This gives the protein CASSPGTGHYEQYF. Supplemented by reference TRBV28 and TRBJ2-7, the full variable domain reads DVKVTQSSRYLVKRTGEKVFLECVQDMDHENMFWYRQDPGLGLRLIYFSYDVKMKEKGDIPEGYSVSREKKERFSLILESASTNQTSMYLCASSPGTGHYEQYFGPGTRLTVT.

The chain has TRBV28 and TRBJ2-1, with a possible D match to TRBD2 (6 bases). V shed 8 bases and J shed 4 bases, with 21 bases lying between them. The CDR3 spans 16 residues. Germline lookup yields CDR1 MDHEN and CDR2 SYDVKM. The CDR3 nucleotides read TGTGCCAGCCCCCCCAAAGGAGGGATAGGATACAATGAGCAGTTCTTC. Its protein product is CASPPKGGIGYNEQFF.

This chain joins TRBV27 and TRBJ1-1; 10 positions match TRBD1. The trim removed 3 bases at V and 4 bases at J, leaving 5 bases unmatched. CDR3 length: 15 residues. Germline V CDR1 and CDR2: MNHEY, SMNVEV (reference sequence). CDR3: CASSLTGGGFTEAFF. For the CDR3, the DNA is TGTGCCAGCAGTTTGACAGGGGGCGGTTTCACTGAAGCTTTCTTT.